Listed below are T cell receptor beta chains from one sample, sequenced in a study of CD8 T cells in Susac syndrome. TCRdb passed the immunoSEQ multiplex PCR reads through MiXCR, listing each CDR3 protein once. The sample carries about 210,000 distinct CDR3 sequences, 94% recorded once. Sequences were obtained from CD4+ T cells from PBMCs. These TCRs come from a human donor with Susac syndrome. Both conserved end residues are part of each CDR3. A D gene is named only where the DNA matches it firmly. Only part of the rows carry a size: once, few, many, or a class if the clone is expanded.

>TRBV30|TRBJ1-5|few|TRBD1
TGTGCCTGGAGGGGACAGGGGAATCAGCCCCAGCATTTT
CAWRGQGNQPQHF
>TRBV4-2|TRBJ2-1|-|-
TGTGCCAGCAGCCAAGATTACGGGGGCCCATACAATGAGCAGTTCTTC
CASSQDYGGPYNEQFF
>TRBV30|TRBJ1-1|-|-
TGTGCCTGGATCCCTCCAGGGGAGGCTTTCTTT
CAWIPPGEAFF
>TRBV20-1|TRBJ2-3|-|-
TGCAGTGCTAGAGATGCTCTAGCAGATACGCAGTATTTT
CSARDALADTQYF
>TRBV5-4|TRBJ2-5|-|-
TGTGCCAGCAAGTCCCTTGACGTGGGGGCGGGGGAGACCCAGTACTTC
CASKSLDVGAGETQYF
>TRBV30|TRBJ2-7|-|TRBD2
TGTGCCTGGTATAGCGGGGGGGGCTCCTACGAGCAGTACTTC
CAWYSGGGSYEQYF
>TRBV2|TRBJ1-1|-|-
TGTGCCAGCAGTGAAGGTAGGATGAACACTGAAGCTTTCTTT
CASSEGRMNTEAFF
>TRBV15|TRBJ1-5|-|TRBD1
TGTGCCACCAGCAGAGATCTGAGACAGGGGGCGAGCAATCAGCCCCAGCATTTT
CATSRDLRQGASNQPQHF
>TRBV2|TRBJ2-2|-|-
TGTGCCAGCAGTGGTAGGGCGAACACCGGGGAGCTGTTTTTT
CASSGRANTGELFF
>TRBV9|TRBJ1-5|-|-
TGTGCCAGCTCCTGGCGGGGAGAAAATCAGCCCCAGCATTTT
CASSWRGENQPQHF
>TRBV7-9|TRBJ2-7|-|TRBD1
TGTGCCAGCAGCTTAGGGACAGGGGACGGCGAGCAGTACTTC
CASSLGTGDGEQYF
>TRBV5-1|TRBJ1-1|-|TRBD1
TGCGCCAGCAGCAGTACAGGGGGTATGACTGAAGCTTTCTTT
CASSSTGGMTEAFF
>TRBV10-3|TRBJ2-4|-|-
TGTGCCATCAGTGAGTCGAAGGGTTATGAAAACATTCAGTACTTC
CAISESKGYENIQYF
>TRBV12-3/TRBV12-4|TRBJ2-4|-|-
TGTGCCAGCAGTCAAGGGGACCTCAAAAACATTCAGTACTTC
CASSQGDLKNIQYF
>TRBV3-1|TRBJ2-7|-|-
TGTGCCAGCAGCCAATGGACGGCTGACAATCGTCCCTACGAGCAGTACTTC
CASSQWTADNRPYEQYF
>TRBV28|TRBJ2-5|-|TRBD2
TGTGCCAGCAGTCCGAGACTAGCGGGGGGGCAGAAGACCCAGTACTTC
CASSPRLAGGQKTQYF
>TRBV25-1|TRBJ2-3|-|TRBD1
TGTGCCAGCAGTCCACCGACAGGGGGAGGCACAGATACGCAGTATTTT
CASSPPTGGGTDTQYF
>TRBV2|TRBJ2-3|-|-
TGTGCCAGCGGCCAAGATACGCAGTATTTT
CASGQDTQYF
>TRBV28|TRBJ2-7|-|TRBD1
TGTGCCAGCAGCCCTGGACAGGGGGACGAGCAGTACTTC
CASSPGQGDEQYF
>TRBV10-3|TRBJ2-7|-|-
TGTGCCATCAGTGAGTCGCGGCAGGTCGTAAACGAGCAGTACTTC
CAISESRQVVNEQYF
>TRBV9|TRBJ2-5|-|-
TGTGCCAGCAGCGTAGCTTTTGAGACCCAGTACTTC
CASSVAFETQYF
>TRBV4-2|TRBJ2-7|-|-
TGTGCCAGCAGCGCGCAGGGACACAGCTCCTACGAGCAGTACTTC
CASSAQGHSSYEQYF
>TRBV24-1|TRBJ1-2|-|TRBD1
TGTGCCACCAGTGATTTGCTCGCGAGGGTCGGAGGGGGCCCTTATGGCTACACCTTC
CATSDLLARVGGGPYGYTF
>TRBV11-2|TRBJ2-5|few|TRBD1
TGTGCCAGCAGCTCTGGACAGGAAGAGACCCAGTACTTC
CASSSGQEETQYF
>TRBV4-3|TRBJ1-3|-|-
TGCGCCAGCAGCCAAGATTTCGGCCCTGGGACTGGAAACACCATATATTTT
CASSQDFGPGTGNTIYF
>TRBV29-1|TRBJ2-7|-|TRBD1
TGCAGCATATACAAGGGACAGGGAGGTTTCGAGCAGTACTTC
CSIYKGQGGFEQYF
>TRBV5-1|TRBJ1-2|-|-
TGCGCCAGCAGCTCGGGGGGCAAGGAAAGCTATGGCTACACCTTC
CASSSGGKESYGYTF
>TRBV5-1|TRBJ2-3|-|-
TGCGCCAGCAGCCAGGTCGGTATGGCAGATACGCAGTATTTT
CASSQVGMADTQYF
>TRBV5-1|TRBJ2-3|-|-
TGCGCCAGCAGCTTGAGTGGTGGGGTTCCCACAGATACGCAGTATTTT
CASSLSGGVPTDTQYF
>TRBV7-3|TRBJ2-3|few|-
TGTGCCAGCAGCTTACGGACTAGCACAGATACGCAGTATTTT
CASSLRTSTDTQYF
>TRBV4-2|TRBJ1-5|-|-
TGTGCCAGCAGCCAAGCGACAGGAAGCAATCAGCCCCAGCATTTT
CASSQATGSNQPQHF
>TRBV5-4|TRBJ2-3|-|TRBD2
TGTGCCAGCAGCCGCCTCTTAGCGGGACGGATGGATACGCAGTATTTT
CASSRLLAGRMDTQYF
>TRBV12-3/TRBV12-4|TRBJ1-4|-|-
TGTGCCAGCAGTCTCCGGGATGTTAATGAAAAACTGTTTTTT
CASSLRDVNEKLFF
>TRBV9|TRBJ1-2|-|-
TGTGCCAGCAGCTCCCCGCCCGGGAACGGCTACACCTTC
CASSSPPGNGYTF
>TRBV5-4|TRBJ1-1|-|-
TGTGCCAGCAGCACCAGGGGTGCTGAAGCTTTCTTT
CASSTRGAEAFF
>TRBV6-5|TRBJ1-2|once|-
TGTGCCAGCAGTTCACAGGGAGGGGGGTACTATGGCTACACCTTC
CASSSQGGGYYGYTF
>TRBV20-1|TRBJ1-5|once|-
TGCAGTGCTAGAGGGCGAGGGGTTTCGTCCCAGCCCCAGCATTTT
CSARGRGVSSQPQHF
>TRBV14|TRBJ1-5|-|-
TGTGCCAGCAGCCAAGATTGGGGACAGCCCCAGCATTTT
CASSQDWGQPQHF
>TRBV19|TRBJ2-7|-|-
TGTGCCAGTAGTCCCGGTTACTACGAGCAGTACTTC
CASSPGYYEQYF